A selection of T cell receptor beta chains follows, all from one sample in a study of vaccination and CD4 T cells after COVID-19. MiXCR was run by TCRdb on the PCR reads, yielding one entry per CDR3 protein. The sample includes 8,000 to 9,000 distinct CDR3 sequences, 40% to 50% of them seen just once. Antigens for these TCRs are unknown. The sequencing sample was made of CD4+ T cells from blood, cultured in vitro. The receptors here all came from a human donor in good health. Each CDR3 is given with its conserved first and last residue. For some rows the clone size is stated as once, few or many, or as a class when expanded; others skip it.

abundance	v_gene	CDR3aa
medium-sized	TRBV6-1	CATKNSQGSNQPQHF
NA	TRBV6-2/TRBV6-3	CASSKTTPEQYF
NA	TRBV7-8	CASSVRGTDISDNYGYTF
NA	TRBV2	CASSETQTGGLDYGYTF
NA	TRBV29-1	CSVRQGGNQPQHF
NA	TRBV29-1	CSAGEGTSQYF
NA	TRBV29-1	CSVYRDSLLNYGYTF
NA	TRBV5-4	CASSLGAGGEQYF
NA	TRBV10-3	CAINIGGSSYNEQFF
NA	TRBV19	CASNRGTYPGNTIYF